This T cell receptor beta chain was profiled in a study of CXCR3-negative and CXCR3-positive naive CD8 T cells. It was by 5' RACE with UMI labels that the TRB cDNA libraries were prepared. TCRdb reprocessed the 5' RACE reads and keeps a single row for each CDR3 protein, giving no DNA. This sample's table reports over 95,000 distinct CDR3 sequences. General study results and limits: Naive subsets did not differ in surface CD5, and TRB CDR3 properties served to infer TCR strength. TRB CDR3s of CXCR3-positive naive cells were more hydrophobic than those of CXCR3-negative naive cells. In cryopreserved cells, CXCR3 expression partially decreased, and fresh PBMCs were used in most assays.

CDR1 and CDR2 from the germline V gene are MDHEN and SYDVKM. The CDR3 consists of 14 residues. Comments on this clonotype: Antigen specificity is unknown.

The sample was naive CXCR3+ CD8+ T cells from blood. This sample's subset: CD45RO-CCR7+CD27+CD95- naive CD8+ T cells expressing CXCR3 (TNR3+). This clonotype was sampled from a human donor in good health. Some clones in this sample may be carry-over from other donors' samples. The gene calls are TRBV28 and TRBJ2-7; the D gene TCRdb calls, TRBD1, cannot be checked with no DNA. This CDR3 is CASSSRTVSHEQYF.